One sample yielded the 15 T cell receptor beta chains listed below, sequenced in a study of T cells in localized non-small cell lung cancer. Profiling relied on immunoSEQ multiplex PCR, and the TCRdb table lists in-frame clones only, not all of them. This table holds tens of thousands of clones, about 83% found once. Sample: peripheral blood, taken before any cancer treatment. The source is a man aged 40-75 years with stage I lung adenocarcinoma.

V is TRBV13 and J is TRBJ2-1; 8 nucleotides align to TRBD1. In germline, CDR1 is PRHDT, CDR2 FYEKMQ (reference sequence). With V trimmed by 3 bases and J by 5 bases, 6 bases remained unmatched. CDR3 length: 15 residues. Here the CDR3 reads CASSFGQGLHNEQFF. Here the CDR3 DNA reads TGTGCCAGCAGCTTTGGACAGGGTCTCCACAATGAGCAGTTCTTC.

V is TRBV2 and J is TRBJ1-4, with 7 bases aligning to TRBD1. Trimming removed 11 bases from V and 8 bases from J; junction bases left unmatched: 8. This CDR3 has 12 residues. The germline V gene encodes CDR1 SNHLY and CDR2 FYNNEI. The CDR3, as DNA: TGTGCCTCCTCAAGGGGGCGAGAAAAACTGTTTTTT. The encoded protein is CASSRGREKLFF.

This chain uses TRBV18 with TRBJ1-1; TRBD1 agrees at 8 bases. V trimming: 0 bases; J trimming: 1 base; junction bases outside the gene matches: 1. Per germline, CDR1 KGHSH and CDR2 LQKENI. CDR3 length: 15 residues. CDR3 coding DNA: TGTGCCAGCTCACCACCCGGGACAGGGAACACTGAAGCTTTCTTT. As protein: CASSPPGTGNTEAFF.

J is TRBJ2-7 and V is TRBV4-1, with TRBD2 as a possible D gene (5 bases). Germline V CDR1 and CDR2: MGHRA, YSYEKL. CDR3 length: 15 residues. Trimming pared 0 bases from V and 0 bases from J, leaving 9 bases between. The CDR3 sequence: CASSQDEAASYEQYF. As DNA, the CDR3 is TGCGCCAGCAGCCAAGACGAAGCGGCCTCCTACGAGCAGTACTTC.

This rearrangement joins TRBV9 to TRBJ2-5; 10 bases line up with TRBD2. Germline CDR1 and CDR2: SGDLS and YYNGEE. V gave up 0 bases and J gave up 4 bases; unmatched junction bases: 3. This CDR3 has 15 residues. The CDR3 coding sequence is TGTGCCAGCAGCGTAGAAGCGGGGGGGCGAGAGACCCAGTACTTC. It encodes CASSVEAGGRETQYF.

This clone was counted once. V gene TRBV2 combines with J gene TRBJ2-2; possible D gene TRBD1, 6 bases. This CDR3 is built from 12 residues. CDR1 SNHLY and CDR2 FYNNEI come from the germline V gene. The CDR3 here is CVLRGYTGELFF. CDR3 nucleotide sequence: TGTGTTTTGAGGGGGTACACCGGGGAGCTGTTTTTT.

This chain joins TRBV9 and TRBJ1-3; maybe TRBD1 (6 bases). Germline assignment: CDR1 SGDLS and CDR2 YYNGEE. The CDR3 runs 14 residues. V was clipped by 4 bases and J by 4 bases, with 12 bases between them. In nucleotides, the CDR3 is TGTGCCAGCAGCTATTGGACAGAAGGAAACACCATATATTTT. Its translation: CASSYWTEGNTIYF.

The rearrangement links TRBV23-1 to TRBJ2-2, with unresolved D. TRBV23-1 is treated as an ORF (open reading frame) with a function not yet certain. Trimming stripped 5 bases from V and 4 bases from J, with 11 bases between. CDR3 length: 14 amino acids. CDR3 DNA: TGCGCCAGCAGTTCTTCCCTGGTCACCGGGGAGCTGTTTTTT. Translating it yields CASSSSLVTGELFF.

J is TRBJ2-1 and V is TRBV11-1, with 8 bases matching TRBD1. Germline V lookup: CDR1 SGHAT, CDR2 FQDESV (reference sequence). With V trimmed by 5 bases and J by 3 bases, 6 bases remained unmatched. The CDR3 is made up of 15 amino acids. CDR3 DNA sequence: TGTGCCAGCAGCGTGGACAGGGCCGACTACAATGAGCAGTTCTTC. Translated: CASSVDRADYNEQFF.

J is TRBJ2-7 and V is TRBV5-1, with 7 bases identical to TRBD1. V shed 5 bases and J 7 bases; nucleotides not matched to a gene: 15. Germline CDR1 SGHRS, CDR2 YFSETQ. The CDR3 has 15 residues. The CDR3 DNA follows: TGCGCCAGCAGTTCGCCGGGACAGACGATTAAGGAGCAGTACTTC. It codes for CASSSPGQTIKEQYF.

V is TRBV15 and J is TRBJ2-7; D may be TRBD2 (5 bases). CDR1 is LNHNV, CDR2 YYDKDF, per germline (reference sequence). The CDR3 spans 15 residues. Trimming stripped 0 bases from V and 3 bases from J, with 12 bases between. Here the CDR3 reads CATSRDRGGGYEQYF. The CDR3 region has the DNA TGTGCCACCAGCAGAGATCGCGGTGGAGGCTACGAGCAGTACTTC.

The chain uses TRBV7-2 and TRBJ2-1; TRBD1 matches at 7 bases. With V trimmed by 2 bases and J by 7 bases, 8 bases remained unmatched. CDR1 is SGHTA and CDR2 is FQGNSA in the germline V gene. This CDR3 spans 15 amino acids. The CDR3 protein is CASSLRGTGANEQFF. The CDR3 DNA sequence: TGTGCCAGCAGCTTAAGGGGAACAGGGGCAAATGAGCAGTTCTTC.

The rearrangement joins TRBV7-8 to TRBJ1-5; TRBD1 might be the D (5 bases). Germline CDR1 is SGHVS and CDR2 is FQNEAQ. The CDR3 extends over 16 amino acids. V was clipped by 0 bases and J by 6 bases, with 15 bases between them. CDR3 sequence: CASSLASAGKGQPQHF. CDR3 in DNA: TGTGCCAGCAGCTTAGCGTCGGCAGGGAAAGGTCAGCCCCAGCATTTT.

The V call is TRBV7-9, the J call TRBJ2-7; D gene ambiguous. Germline V gene lookup returns CDR1 SEHNR and CDR2 FQNEAQ (reference sequence). With 5 bases removed from V and 0 bases from J, the gap between germline ends came to 8 bases. CDR3 length: 13 residues. As DNA, the CDR3 is TGTGCCAGCAGCCCCCAATTCTCCTACGAGCAGTACTTC. It codes for CASSPQFSYEQYF. Combining the CDR3 with reference TRBV7-9 and TRBJ2-7 gives the whole variable domain DTGVSQNPRHKITKRGQNVTFRCDPISEHNRLYWYRQTLGQGPEFLTYFQNEAQLEKSRLLSDRFSAERPKGSFSTLEIQRTEQGDSAMYLCASSPQFSYEQYFGPGTRLTVT.

V gene TRBV30 combines with J gene TRBJ2-7; a weak D match, TRBD1 (5 bases). CDR1 GTSNPN and CDR2 SVGIG come from the germline V gene (reference sequence). The CDR3 consists of 15 residues. The V gene lost 4 bases and the J gene lost 5 bases, with 21 bases spanning the gap. CDR3 residues: CAWTRSGYRFDEQYF. The CDR3 nucleotides read TGTGCCTGGACCCGTTCCGGGTACAGGTTCGACGAGCAGTACTTC.